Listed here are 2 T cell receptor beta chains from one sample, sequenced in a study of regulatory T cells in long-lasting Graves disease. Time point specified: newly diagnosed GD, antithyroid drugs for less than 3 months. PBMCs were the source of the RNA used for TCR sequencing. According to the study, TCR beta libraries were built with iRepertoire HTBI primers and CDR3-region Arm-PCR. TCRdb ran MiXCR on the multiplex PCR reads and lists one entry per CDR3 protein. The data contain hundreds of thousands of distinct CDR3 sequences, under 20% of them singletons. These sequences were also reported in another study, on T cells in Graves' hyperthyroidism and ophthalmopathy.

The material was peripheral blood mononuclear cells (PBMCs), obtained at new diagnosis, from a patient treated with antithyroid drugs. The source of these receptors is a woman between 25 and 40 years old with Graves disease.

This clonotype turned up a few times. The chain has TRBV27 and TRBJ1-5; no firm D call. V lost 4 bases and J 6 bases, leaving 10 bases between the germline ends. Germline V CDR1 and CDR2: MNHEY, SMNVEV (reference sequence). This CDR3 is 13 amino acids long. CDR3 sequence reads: CASSSFGSQPQHF. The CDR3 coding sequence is TGTGCCAGCAGTTCCTTCGGTAGTCAGCCCCAGCATTTT.

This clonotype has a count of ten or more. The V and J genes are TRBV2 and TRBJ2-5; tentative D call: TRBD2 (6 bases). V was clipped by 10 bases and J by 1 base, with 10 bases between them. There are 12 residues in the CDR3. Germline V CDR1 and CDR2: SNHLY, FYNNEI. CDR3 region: CATGTLQETQYF. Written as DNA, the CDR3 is TGTGCCACAGGGACTCTCCAAGAGACCCAGTACTTC.